Shown below are 30 T cell receptor beta chains from a single sample sequenced in a study of OX40 agonist ivuxolimab in advanced cancers. Measured with immunoSEQ multiplex PCR; TCRdb has only the in-frame clones, and not every one. This sample has 80,000 to 130,000 clones, with just over 90% found just once. The source was CD4+ or CD8+ T cells sorted from blood, collected in a trial of the OX40 agonist ivuxolimab. The receptors derive from an adult with an advanced solid tumor such as melanoma, head and neck, liver or kidney cancer.

The gene calls are TRBV4-1 and TRBJ2-6, with 8 bases identical to TRBD1. The germline gives CDR1 MGHRA, CDR2 YSYEKL. The length of the CDR3 is 18 residues. V lost 1 base to trimming and J lost 4 bases; unmatched junction nucleotides: 9. CDR3 loop: CASSQGRIRGPGANVLTF. CDR3 coding DNA: TGCGCCAGCAGCCAAGGGCGTATCAGGGGGCCCGGGGCCAACGTCCTGACTTTC.

V and J are TRBV5-5 and TRBJ1-1, with D possibly TRBD1 on 6 matching bases. V shed 3 bases and J shed 1 base, with 10 bases lying between them. The germline CDR1 and CDR2 sequences are SGHKS and YYEKEE (reference sequence). The CDR3 consists of 14 residues. CDR3 DNA: TGTGCCAGCAGCTGGGGGACAACGAACACTGAAGCTTTCTTT. Translation gives CASSWGTTNTEAFF.

V gene TRBV18 combines with J gene TRBJ2-1; 7 bases line up with TRBD2. Trimming cost V 8 bases and J 0 bases; bases outside gene matches: 10. Per the germline V gene, CDR1 is KGHSH and CDR2 is LQKENI. The CDR3 is made up of 16 amino acids. As DNA, the CDR3 is TGTGCCAGCAAGTACCTGGGCGGGGGCTCCTACAATGAGCAGTTCTTC. This gives the protein CASKYLGGGSYNEQFF.

The chain carries TRBV5-1 and TRBJ2-1; no definite D call. Germline CDR1 and CDR2: SGHRS and YFSETQ. V was shortened by 2 bases and J by 3 bases, with 12 bases between the two germline ends. This CDR3 contains 15 residues. CDR3 amino acids: CASSFGGVDYNEQFF. The CDR3 coding sequence is TGCGCCAGCAGCTTTGGTGGAGTGGACTACAATGAGCAGTTCTTC.

The rearrangement joins TRBV7-2 to TRBJ1-2, with D unresolved. V was cut by 0 bases and J by 7 bases, with 12 bases left in between. This CDR3 comprises 14 residues. The germline gives CDR1 SGHTA, CDR2 FQGNSA. DNA of the CDR3: TGTGCCAGCAGCTTAGCCAGATACGCGGCTGGCTACACCTTC. Its translation: CASSLARYAAGYTF. The full variable domain, its missing parts supplied by reference TRBV7-2 and TRBJ1-2, is GAGVSQSPSNKVTEKGKDVELRCDPISGHTALYWYRQSLGQGLEFLIYFQGNSAPDKSGLPSDRFSAERTGGSVSTLTIQRTQQEDSAVYLCASSLARYAAGYTFGSGTRLTVV.

On this clone itself: Different DNA sequences within this sample yield the same CDR3. The V call is TRBV2, the J call TRBJ2-7; TRBD2 agrees at 11 bases. Germline V CDR1 and CDR2: SNHLY, FYNNEI. The V gene end was trimmed by 6 bases and the J gene end by 7 bases; junction bases not matched to a gene: 2. The CDR3 contains 12 residues. CDR3 sequence reads: CASSRLAGEQYF. The CDR3 region has the DNA TGTGCCAGCAGCCGACTAGCGGGGGAGCAGTACTTC. Based on the CDR3 plus reference TRBV2 and TRBJ2-7, the full variable domain is EPEVTQTPSHQVTQMGQEVILRCVPISNHLYFYWYRQILGQKVEFLVSFYNNEISEKSEIFDDQFSVERPDGSNFTLKIRSTKLEDSAMYFCASSRLAGEQYFGPGTRLTVT.

This chain uses TRBV2 with TRBJ1-5; the D is unclear. V lost 0 bases and J 2 bases, leaving 11 bases between the germline ends. This CDR3 has 16 amino acids. Germline V gene sequence: CDR1 SNHLY, CDR2 FYNNEI. The CDR3 protein is CASSEALQNRNQPQHF. DNA for the CDR3: TGTGCCAGCAGTGAAGCGCTTCAGAACCGCAATCAGCCCCAGCATTTT.

This sequence joins TRBV27 and TRBJ1-1, with D perhaps TRBD1 (5 bases). In germline, CDR1 is MNHEY, CDR2 SMNVEV (reference sequence). Trimming took off 9 bases at V and 0 bases at J, with 23 bases between the two ends. The CDR3 runs 17 residues. CDR3 sequence (DNA): TGTGCCAGTACGGTCGCGGGGGGTAGGTTTTTGAACACTGAAGCTTTCTTT. Its protein is CASTVAGGRFLNTEAFF.

This chain joins TRBV2 and TRBJ1-2, with 8 bases fitting TRBD1. Losses at the gene ends were 10 bases for V and 6 bases for J; bases not matched to a gene: 10. Germline assignment: CDR1 SNHLY and CDR2 FYNNEI. This CDR3 is 13 amino acids long. The CDR3, as DNA: TGTGCCACACTCGTCGACAGGGGTAATGGCTACACCTTC. Its protein is CATLVDRGNGYTF.

This sequence joins TRBV2 and TRBJ1-2; 10 bases map to TRBD1. The V gene's germline CDR1 is SNHLY and CDR2 FYNNEI. The junction had 1 base not matched to a gene; V was cut back by 4 bases and J by 8 bases. The length of the CDR3 is 12 residues. In DNA, the CDR3 is TGTGCCAGCAGTGGACAGGGGGCGGGCTACACCTTC. Translated: CASSGQGAGYTF.

This clone was detected a few times. The CDR3 nucleotides are TGTGCCACCAGCCGAAATTATGGCTACACCTTC. It encodes CATSRNYGYTF. This chain uses TRBV15 with TRBJ1-2; no clear D. The length of the CDR3 is 11 residues. Trimming removed 5 bases at V and 5 bases at J, with 6 bases between. The V gene's germline CDR1 is LNHNV and CDR2 YYDKDF (reference sequence).

The chain combines TRBV28 with TRBJ1-5; 7 positions match TRBD1. This CDR3 has 17 residues. Germline values: CDR1 MDHEN, CDR2 SYDVKM. The V and J ends lost 8 bases and 2 bases, in that order; junction bases with no gene match: 15. CDR3 loop: CASAGARQGLGNQPQHF. CDR3 in DNA: TGTGCCAGCGCTGGCGCCCGACAGGGCTTGGGCAATCAGCCCCAGCATTTT.

This rearrangement joins TRBV6-4 to TRBJ2-7; no firm D call. The length of the CDR3 is 11 residues. Trimming took off 6 bases at V and 1 base at J, with 4 bases between the two ends. Germline V gene sequence: CDR1 MRHNA, CDR2 SNTAGT. The CDR3, as DNA: TGTGCCAGCAGGGGTTCCTACGAGCAGTACTTC. It specifies CASRGSYEQYF.

This chain connects TRBV19 to TRBJ2-1; no clear D. CDR1 and CDR2 (germline): LNHDA, SQIVND (reference sequence). The V end was cut by 0 bases, the J end by 8 bases, with 11 bases between. The CDR3 runs to 14 residues. The CDR3 DNA follows: TGTGCCAGTAGTATAGATCTGGCAAGCGATGAGCAGTTCTTC. Protein sequence: CASSIDLASDEQFF. The variable domain in full, completed from reference TRBV19 and TRBJ2-1, reads DGGITQSPKYLFRKEGQNVTLSCEQNLNHDAMYWYRQDPGQGLRLIYYSQIVNDFQKGDIAEGYSVSREKKESFPLTVTSAQKNPTAFYLCASSIDLASDEQFFGPGTRLTVL.

J is TRBJ2-5 and V is TRBV5-6; possibly TRBD2 for D (6 bases). V was trimmed by 4 bases and J by 0 bases, leaving 10 bases between them. CDR3 size: 14 residues. The germline V gene encodes CDR1 SGHDT and CDR2 YYEEEE. CDR3 protein: CASSPLANQETQYF. CDR3 DNA: TGTGCCAGCAGCCCTCTAGCGAACCAAGAGACCCAGTACTTC.

CDR3 region: CASIQTTGQGYNEQFF. The CDR3 bases are TGTGCCAGTATTCAAACTACGGGACAGGGCTACAATGAGCAGTTCTTC. The chain joins TRBV19 to TRBJ2-1; TRBD1 matches 9 bases. The CDR3 length is 16 residues. Germline-derived CDR1 and CDR2 are LNHDA and SQIVND (reference sequence). V gave up 7 bases and J gave up 3 bases; unmatched junction bases: 10.

The chain employs TRBV6-5 and TRBJ2-7; perhaps TRBD2 as D (8 bases). The ends were cut back, 5 bases at V and 1 base at J, with 15 bases in the middle. The CDR3 sequence is 15 residues long. Germline V lookup: CDR1 MNHEY, CDR2 SVGAGI. CDR3 region: CASSRREGASYEQYF. The CDR3 DNA follows: TGTGCCAGCAGTCGTCGGGAGGGGGCTTCCTACGAGCAGTACTTC.

This clone was seen a single time. The chain recombines TRBV5-6 with TRBJ2-7, with a possible D match to TRBD2 (6 bases). The CDR3 extends over 15 amino acids. Between the trimmed V and J ends, which lost 5 bases and 5 bases, there was a span of 20 bases. Germline V gives CDR1 SGHDT, CDR2 YYEEEE. The DNA of the CDR3 is TGTGCCAGCAGTATACGGGACTTGCTTTCTGACGAGCAGTACTTC. This encodes CASSIRDLLSDEQYF.

The V call is TRBV9, the J call TRBJ1-1; D not certain. Looked up from germline, CDR1 is SGDLS and CDR2 is YYNGEE. The germline V and J ends were trimmed by 0 bases and 1 base, with 4 bases remaining between them. This CDR3 is 13 amino acids long. CDR3 in DNA: TGTGCCAGCAGCGTAGAAGGGAACACTGAAGCTTTCTTT. It specifies CASSVEGNTEAFF.

This clone was detected only a few times. The V and J genes are TRBV19 and TRBJ2-7; 13 bases agree with TRBD2. Germline lookup yields CDR1 LNHDA and CDR2 SQIVND (reference sequence). The V segment lost 5 bases and the J segment 2 bases; nucleotides outside the gene matches: 6. This CDR3 is built from 16 residues. The CDR3 protein is CASSQGLAGATYEQYF. The CDR3 DNA reads as TGTGCCAGTAGTCAAGGACTAGCGGGAGCAACCTACGAGCAGTACTTC. Supplemented by reference TRBV19 and TRBJ2-7, the full variable domain reads DGGITQSPKYLFRKEGQNVTLSCEQNLNHDAMYWYRQDPGQGLRLIYYSQIVNDFQKGDIAEGYSVSREKKESFPLTVTSAQKNPTAFYLCASSQGLAGATYEQYFGPGTRLTVT.

V and J are TRBV18 and TRBJ2-7; possibly TRBD1 for D (5 bases). Germline CDR1 and CDR2: KGHSH and LQKENI. The CDR3 covers 13 residues. Trimming pared 1 base from V and 6 bases from J, leaving 10 bases between. The CDR3 region has the DNA TGTGCCAGCTCACCACGCAGGGTGGGCGAGCAGTACTTC. Translated, it gives CASSPRRVGEQYF. The full variable domain, its missing parts supplied by reference TRBV18 and TRBJ2-7, is NAGVMQNPRHLVRRRGQEARLRCSPMKGHSHVYWYRQLPEEGLKFMVYLQKENIIDESGMPKERFSAEFPKEGPSILRIQQVVRGDSAAYFCASSPRRVGEQYFGPGTRLTVT.

V is TRBV18 and J is TRBJ2-3; D gene unclear. CDR3 size: 16 residues. The V gene's germline CDR1 is KGHSH and CDR2 LQKENI. The germline V and J ends were trimmed by 0 bases and 1 base, with 11 bases remaining between them. DNA of the CDR3: TGTGCCAGCTCACCACCGTCCCAGGTGGGCACAGATACGCAGTATTTT. It translates to CASSPPSQVGTDTQYF.

The J gene is TRBJ1-2, the V gene TRBV9, with 9 bases identical to TRBD1. The CDR3 covers 14 residues. Germline V gene lookup returns CDR1 SGDLS and CDR2 YYNGEE. V was clipped by 4 bases and J by 7 bases; unmatched bases: 8. The CDR3 sequence: CASSTRQGVVGYTF. The CDR3 DNA sequence: TGTGCCAGCAGCACCCGACAGGGGGTTGTTGGCTACACCTTC.

This sequence joins TRBV6-1 and TRBJ2-2; tentative D call: TRBD1 (5 bases). Germline CDR1 and CDR2: MNHNS and SASEGT. The CDR3 extends over 14 amino acids. V lost 7 bases to trimming and J lost 3 bases, with 12 bases between them. CDR3 amino acids: CASKLTRDTGELFF. CDR3 sequence (DNA): TGTGCCAGCAAATTAACCAGGGACACCGGGGAGCTGTTTTTT.

This chain links TRBV19 with TRBJ2-2, with D perhaps TRBD1 (6 bases). Germline V gene data show CDR1 as LNHDA and CDR2 as SQIVND (reference sequence). V lost 5 bases and J lost 6, with 13 bases in between. CDR3 length: 14 residues. The CDR3 nucleotides read TGTGCCAGTAGTGTAGGACAGTACCCCGGGGAGCTGTTTTTT. Amino acid sequence: CASSVGQYPGELFF.

This rearrangement joins TRBV28 to TRBJ1-2; TRBD1 is a possible D gene (6 bases). This CDR3 contains 15 residues. V shed 4 bases and J shed 2 bases, with 14 bases lying between them. CDR1 and CDR2 from the germline V gene are MDHEN and SYDVKM. The CDR3 spells CASSSSQGPNYGYTF. The DNA for the CDR3 is TGTGCCAGCAGTTCCTCACAGGGACCCAACTATGGCTACACCTTC.

The genes are TRBV5-6 and TRBJ2-5; the match to TRBD2 covers 8 bases. This CDR3 has 15 residues. J was trimmed by 2 bases and V by 2 bases; bases with no gene match: 5. The germline V gene encodes CDR1 SGHDT and CDR2 YYEEEE. The CDR3 nucleotides are TGTGCCAGCAGCTTAACGCCTAGCGGGCAAGAGACCCAGTACTTC. This translates into CASSLTPSGQETQYF.

The chain carries TRBV21-1 and TRBJ2-1; the listed D gene, TRBD1, was not tested against the DNA. TRBV21-1 counts as a pseudogene. This CDR3 region has 16 residues. As DNA, the CDR3 is TGTGCCAGCAGCAATCGGGGCCCGACAGGGCTCAATGAGCAGTTCTTC. This codes for CASSNRGPTGLNEQFF.

This clone has more than one count but fewer than ten. The genes are TRBV7-9 and TRBJ2-1; a weak D match, TRBD2 (6 bases). V was pared by 2 bases and J by 4 bases, with 18 bases between. The length of the CDR3 is 17 residues. The germline gives CDR1 SEHNR, CDR2 FQNEAQ (reference sequence). This chain's CDR3 is CASSLIETSRVYNEQFF. The CDR3, as DNA: TGTGCCAGCAGCTTAATAGAGACTAGTCGGGTATACAATGAGCAGTTCTTC. Full variable domain (missing parts from reference TRBV7-9 and TRBJ2-1): DTGVSQNPRHKITKRGQNVTFRCDPISEHNRLYWYRQTLGQGPEFLTYFQNEAQLEKSRLLSDRFSAERPKGSFSTLEIQRTEQGDSAMYLCASSLIETSRVYNEQFFGPGTRLTVL.

This CDR3 reads CASRSLPTGSYGYTF. The CDR3 bases are TGTGCCAGCAGATCCCTCCCGACAGGGTCCTATGGCTACACCTTC. This chain links TRBV6-5 with TRBJ1-2; 7 bases fit TRBD1. Germline CDR1 is MNHEY and CDR2 is SVGAGI. The V segment lost 6 bases and the J segment 4 bases; nucleotides outside the gene matches: 11. The CDR3 runs 15 residues.